This T cell receptor (beta chain) was sequenced in a study of blood T cells in healthy people across ages. Study results and caveats: Getting older went along with TCR beta diversity per million T cells dropping roughly linearly.

This clonotype was counted ten times or more. As yet, its antigen is unknown. V shed 6 bases and J shed 2 bases, with 16 bases lying between them. From germline, CDR1 is SEHNR and CDR2 FQNEAQ (reference sequence). The CDR3 has 15 residues. A second PCR, run for about 7 to 12 cycles, used a sample-barcoded 5' primer plus a J-beta primer mix. Every sample produced at least 3 million CDR3-containing paired-end reads. TCRdb re-analysed the 5' RACE reads in MiXCR, keeping a single row per CDR3 protein. The table records more than 800,000 distinct CDR3 sequences, 25% to 30% of them present only once. Specimen: blood. This clonotype was obtained from a woman of 80 years or more in good health. This chain joins TRBV7-9 and TRBJ2-5; D is possibly TRBD1 (6 bases). DNA for the CDR3: TGTGCCAGCAGGCGCCCAGGGGAAGGTCAAGAGACCCAGTACTTC. This gives the protein CASRRPGEGQETQYF. Variable domain in full (rest from reference TRBV7-9 and TRBJ2-5): DTGVSQNPRHKITKRGQNVTFRCDPISEHNRLYWYRQTLGQGPEFLTYFQNEAQLEKSRLLSDRFSAERPKGSFSTLEIQRTEQGDSAMYLCASRRPGEGQETQYFGPGTRLLVL.